A selection of T cell receptor beta chains follows, all from one sample in a study of regulatory T cells in long-lasting Graves disease. TCRdb re-called the multiplex PCR reads with MiXCR, one entry per CDR3 protein. The sample yields about 430,000 distinct CDR3 sequences, about 15% seen once. The same specimen was also included in a second study, on T cells in Graves' hyperthyroidism and ophthalmopathy.

The sequencing used peripheral blood mononuclear cells (PBMCs), collected at new diagnosis, from a patient treated with antithyroid drugs. These receptors were obtained from a woman aged 40 to 50 with Graves disease. Both conserved end residues are part of each CDR3. The order of the fields is D gene, V gene, J gene, clone size, CDR3 protein, CDR3 DNA. The D gene is left open where the match is weak. Expanded clones get a size class; other rows say once, few or many, or leave the size out.

D: TRBD1
V: TRBV20-1
J: TRBJ1-2
size: many
CDR3: CSARDQAGGNYGYTF
DNA: TGCAGTGCTAGAGATCAGGCAGGGGGCAACTATGGCTACACCTTC

D: TRBD1
V: TRBV9
J: TRBJ2-2
size: many
CDR3: CASSPRDRVTGELFF
DNA: TGTGCCAGCAGCCCCCGGGACAGGGTTACCGGGGAGCTGTTTTTT

D: TRBD2
V: TRBV6-1
J: TRBJ2-6
size: few
CDR3: CASGGSSGANVLTF
DNA: TGTGCCAGCGGCGGGAGCTCTGGGGCCAACGTCCTGACTTTC

D: TRBD1
V: TRBV2
J: TRBJ1-1
size: many
CDR3: CASSLDRVAFF
DNA: TGTGCCAGCAGCCTTGACAGGGTCGCTTTCTTT

D: TRBD2
V: TRBV2
J: TRBJ2-1
size: .
CDR3: CASRALGREGQGEQFF
DNA: TGTGCCAGCAGAGCACTTGGGCGGGAGGGCCAGGGTGAGCAGTTCTTC

D: .
V: TRBV4-1
J: TRBJ1-2
size: .
CDR3: CASSPVQGSTGGYTF
DNA: TGCGCCAGCAGCCCCGTCCAGGGCTCAACTGGTGGCTACACCTTC

D: TRBD2
V: TRBV12-3/TRBV12-4
J: TRBJ2-3
size: .
CDR3: CASSPASGRATTDTQYF
DNA: TGTGCCAGTAGTCCTGCTAGCGGGAGGGCAACTACAGATACGCAGTATTTT

D: TRBD1
V: TRBV4-3
J: TRBJ2-1
size: few
CDR3: CASSQGVPQTGAEQFF
DNA: TGCGCCAGCAGCCAAGGAGTCCCCCAAACAGGGGCTGAGCAGTTCTTC

D: .
V: TRBV28
J: TRBJ2-7
size: many
CDR3: CASTPPGTDEQYF
DNA: TGTGCCAGCACCCCACCCGGGACGGACGAGCAGTACTTC

D: TRBD1
V: TRBV28
J: TRBJ2-1
size: .
CDR3: CASSFTGTGAHDEQFF
DNA: TGTGCCAGCAGTTTCACCGGGACAGGGGCGCACGATGAGCAGTTCTTC

D: TRBD2
V: TRBV11-2
J: TRBJ2-3
size: .
CDR3: CASSSHWTSGRPDTQYF
DNA: TGTGCCAGCAGCTCCCACTGGACTAGCGGGAGGCCAGATACGCAGTATTTT

D: TRBD1
V: TRBV12-3/TRBV12-4
J: TRBJ2-7
size: many
CDR3: CASSLYPTGFSYEQYF
DNA: TGTGCCAGCAGTTTATACCCGACAGGGTTCTCCTACGAGCAGTACTTC

D: .
V: TRBV29-1
J: TRBJ1-1
size: few
CDR3: CSACSEGPLWTEAFF
DNA: TGCAGCGCCTGCTCCGAGGGACCCCTATGGACTGAAGCTTTCTTT

D: .
V: TRBV7-9
J: TRBJ2-1
size: .
CDR3: CASSSQRAYNEQFF
DNA: TGTGCCAGCAGCTCACAGCGGGCTTACAATGAGCAGTTCTTC

D: TRBD1
V: TRBV27
J: TRBJ1-1
size: .
CDR3: CASKTGANTEAFF
DNA: TGTGCCAGCAAGACAGGGGCGAACACTGAAGCTTTCTTT

D: TRBD1
V: TRBV20-1
J: TRBJ2-3
size: few
CDR3: CSAQRQGGTDTQYF
DNA: TGCAGTGCTCAGAGACAGGGGGGAACAGATACGCAGTATTTT

D: TRBD1
V: TRBV24-1
J: TRBJ1-5
size: many
CDR3: CATSEGGQSNQPQHF
DNA: TGTGCCACCAGTGAGGGGGGACAGAGCAATCAGCCCCAGCATTTT

D: .
V: TRBV19
J: TRBJ1-2
size: many
CDR3: CASTQANYGYTF
DNA: TGTGCCAGTACCCAGGCGAACTATGGCTACACCTTC

D: .
V: TRBV28
J: TRBJ2-7
size: few
CDR3: CASLSPSSYEQYF
DNA: TGTGCCAGCCTGAGCCCTAGCTCCTACGAGCAGTACTTC

D: .
V: TRBV2
J: TRBJ2-2
size: many
CDR3: CASSPQVFLNTGELFF
DNA: TGTGCCAGCAGTCCCCAGGTTTTCCTGAACACCGGGGAGCTGTTTTTT

D: TRBD2
V: TRBV28
J: TRBJ2-5
size: few
CDR3: CASNPRDYRRETQYF
DNA: TGTGCCAGCAATCCCCGGGACTACCGGCGGGAGACCCAGTACTTC

D: .
V: TRBV10-3
J: TRBJ1-2
size: many
CDR3: CAITGPGNQSGYTF
DNA: TGTGCCATCACAGGGCCAGGGAATCAATCCGGCTACACCTTC

D: .
V: TRBV7-2
J: TRBJ1-1
size: many
CDR3: CASSPSGSGDTEAFF
DNA: TGTGCCAGCAGCCCCTCGGGCTCAGGGGACACTGAAGCTTTCTTT

D: .
V: TRBV5-1
J: TRBJ1-2
size: few
CDR3: CASSEDGQYGYTF
DNA: TGCGCCAGCAGCGAGGATGGGCAGTATGGCTACACCTTC

D: .
V: TRBV28
J: TRBJ2-1
size: many
CDR3: CASSSDTASSYNEQFF
DNA: TGTGCCAGCAGTTCCGACACGGCCAGCTCCTACAATGAGCAGTTCTTC

D: TRBD2
V: TRBV2
J: TRBJ2-3
size: .
CDR3: CASIEGGGNTDTQYF
DNA: TGTGCCAGCATCGAAGGCGGGGGTAACACAGATACGCAGTATTTT

D: .
V: TRBV9
J: TRBJ1-1
size: many
CDR3: CASSGGLHSMNTEAFF
DNA: TGTGCCAGCAGCGGGGGATTACATTCCATGAACACTGAAGCTTTCTTT

D: .
V: TRBV3-1
J: TRBJ2-5
size: few
CDR3: CASSRSSSANQETQYF
DNA: TGTGCCAGCAGCCGATCCTCTAGCGCCAACCAAGAGACCCAGTACTTC

D: .
V: TRBV7-8
J: TRBJ2-3
size: few
CDR3: CASSSRTPLYTDTQYF
DNA: TGTGCCAGCAGCTCCCGGACCCCCTTATACACAGATACGCAGTATTTT

D: TRBD1
V: TRBV13
J: TRBJ1-1
size: many
CDR3: CASSRGQGEAFF
DNA: TGTGCCAGCAGCCGAGGACAGGGTGAAGCTTTCTTT

D: .
V: TRBV7-2
J: TRBJ1-4
size: many
CDR3: CASSLGQNNEKLFF
DNA: TGTGCCAGCAGCCTGGGGCAGAATAATGAAAAACTGTTTTTT

D: TRBD2
V: TRBV15
J: TRBJ2-4
size: many
CDR3: CATSRDPGLAGGAKNIQYF
DNA: TGTGCCACCAGCAGAGACCCCGGACTAGCGGGAGGGGCCAAAAACATTCAGTACTTC

D: .
V: TRBV27
J: TRBJ1-1
size: many
CDR3: CASSLSPQANTEAFF
DNA: TGTGCCAGCAGTTTATCCCCTCAGGCGAACACTGAAGCTTTCTTT

D: TRBD2
V: TRBV11-1
J: TRBJ2-7
size: many
CDR3: CASSRWTSDYEQYF
DNA: TGTGCCAGCAGCCGATGGACTAGCGACTACGAGCAGTACTTC

D: TRBD1
V: TRBV27
J: TRBJ1-1
size: many
CDR3: CASRGQGGPFLWTEAFF
DNA: TGTGCCAGCCGTGGACAGGGTGGGCCTTTCTTATGGACTGAAGCTTTCTTT

D: .
V: TRBV7-9
J: TRBJ1-2
size: many
CDR3: CASSLSPATPDLRDYGYTF
DNA: TGTGCCAGCAGCTTATCCCCTGCGACACCGGATCTTAGGGATTATGGCTACACCTTC

D: TRBD1
V: TRBV28
J: TRBJ2-1
size: many
CDR3: CASIGLGQGKNEQFF
DNA: TGTGCCAGCATCGGGCTGGGACAGGGTAAGAATGAGCAGTTCTTC

D: TRBD2
V: TRBV10-2
J: TRBJ2-1
size: many
CDR3: CASSGGLAGGPYNEQFF
DNA: TGCGCCAGCAGTGGGGGACTAGCGGGAGGGCCTTACAATGAGCAGTTCTTC

D: .
V: TRBV11-2
J: TRBJ2-6
size: many
CDR3: CASSLAGRGISSGANVLTF
DNA: TGTGCCAGCAGCTTAGCGGGCAGGGGAATCAGCTCTGGGGCCAACGTCCTGACTTTC

D: .
V: TRBV28
J: TRBJ1-5
size: many
CDR3: CASSLIGQPQHF
DNA: TGTGCCAGCAGTTTAATAGGTCAGCCCCAGCATTTT

D: .
V: TRBV19
J: TRBJ2-1
size: .
CDR3: CASKLSRRWVGEQFF
DNA: TGTGCCAGTAAATTAAGCAGGAGGTGGGTAGGTGAGCAGTTCTTC

D: TRBD1
V: TRBV12-3/TRBV12-4
J: TRBJ2-1
size: many
CDR3: CASSWDRGKGPHNEQFF
DNA: TGTGCCAGCAGTTGGGACAGGGGGAAGGGCCCCCACAATGAGCAGTTCTTC

D: .
V: TRBV2
J: TRBJ2-7
size: many
CDR3: CASSDGQLEPYEQYF
DNA: TGTGCCAGCAGTGACGGGCAGTTGGAACCCTACGAGCAGTACTTC

D: .
V: TRBV28
J: TRBJ1-3
size: many
CDR3: CASSPRGSSGNTIYF
DNA: TGTGCCAGCAGTCCCCGAGGGAGCTCTGGAAACACCATATATTTT

D: .
V: TRBV28
J: TRBJ2-7
size: many
CDR3: CASSLGRWQGTSRYEQYF
DNA: TGTGCCAGCAGTTTAGGTCGTTGGCAGGGGACTTCTCGATACGAGCAGTACTTC

D: .
V: TRBV4-1
J: TRBJ1-2
size: .
CDR3: CASSQAGTRYGYTF
DNA: TGCGCCAGCAGCCAAGCCGGGACACGGTATGGCTACACCTTC

D: .
V: TRBV5-1
J: TRBJ2-6
size: many
CDR3: CASSRRLPGANVLTF
DNA: TGCGCCAGCAGCAGGCGATTACCTGGGGCCAACGTCCTGACTTTC

D: .
V: TRBV10-3
J: TRBJ2-5
size: .
CDR3: CAISESPVTQETQYF
DNA: TGTGCCATCAGTGAGTCGCCGGTTACACAAGAGACCCAGTACTTC

D: .
V: TRBV29-1
J: TRBJ2-7
size: many
CDR3: CSVNSDSLYEQYF
DNA: TGCAGCGTTAACTCGGACTCCTTGTACGAGCAGTACTTC

D: TRBD2
V: TRBV12-3/TRBV12-4
J: TRBJ2-1
size: once
CDR3: CASRGTSGVREQFF
DNA: TGTGCCAGCAGGGGGACTAGCGGAGTCAGGGAGCAGTTCTTC

D: TRBD2
V: TRBV28
J: TRBJ2-7
size: .
CDR3: CASNRTGLAGVSLSEQYF
DNA: TGTGCCAGCAACCGAACGGGACTAGCGGGAGTATCACTTTCCGAGCAGTACTTC

D: TRBD1
V: TRBV20-1
J: TRBJ1-1
size: many
CDR3: CSASGGTGGARNTEAFF
DNA: TGCAGTGCGTCGGGAGGGACAGGGGGCGCTAGGAACACTGAAGCTTTCTTT

D: TRBD1
V: TRBV28
J: TRBJ1-5
size: many
CDR3: CASTKGQGNQPQHF
DNA: TGTGCCAGCACCAAGGGACAGGGCAATCAGCCCCAGCATTTT

D: .
V: TRBV2
J: TRBJ2-7
size: many
CDR3: CASRSDPGPDYEQYF
DNA: TGTGCCAGCAGGTCGGATCCGGGACCGGACTACGAGCAGTACTTC

D: TRBD1
V: TRBV30
J: TRBJ2-7
size: few
CDR3: CAYTWDRGYEQYF
DNA: TGTGCCTACACTTGGGACAGGGGCTACGAGCAGTACTTC

D: TRBD1
V: TRBV5-1
J: TRBJ2-1
size: few
CDR3: CASRPGTGYNEQFF
DNA: TGCGCCAGCAGACCGGGGACAGGCTACAATGAGCAGTTCTTC

D: .
V: TRBV19
J: TRBJ1-1
size: .
CDR3: CASSLGADEAFF
DNA: TGTGCCAGTAGTTTGGGGGCTGATGAAGCTTTCTTT

D: .
V: TRBV3-1
J: TRBJ2-3
size: many
CDR3: CASSLHPGVMTDTQYF
DNA: TGTGCCAGCAGCCTCCATCCAGGGGTAATGACAGATACGCAGTATTTT

D: TRBD1
V: TRBV7-9
J: TRBJ1-5
size: .
CDR3: CASSSTGQGSNQPQHF
DNA: TGTGCCAGCAGCTCCACTGGACAGGGGAGCAATCAGCCCCAGCATTTT